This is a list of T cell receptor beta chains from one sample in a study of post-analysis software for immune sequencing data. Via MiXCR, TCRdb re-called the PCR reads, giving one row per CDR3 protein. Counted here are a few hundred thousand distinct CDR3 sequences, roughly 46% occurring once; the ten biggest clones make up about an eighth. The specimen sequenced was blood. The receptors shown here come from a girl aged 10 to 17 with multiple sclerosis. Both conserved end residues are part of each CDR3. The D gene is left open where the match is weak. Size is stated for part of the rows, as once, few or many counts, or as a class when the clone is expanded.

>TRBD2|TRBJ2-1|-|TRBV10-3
CAIRGTSGSSSYNEQFF
TGTGCCATCAGGGGGACTAGCGGGAGCAGCTCCTACAACGAGCAGTTCTTC
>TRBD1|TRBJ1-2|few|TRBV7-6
CASSQGTGAYGYTF
TGTGCCAGCAGCCAGGGGACAGGGGCCTATGGCTACACCTTC
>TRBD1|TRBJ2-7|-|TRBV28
CASSAQESGQGAPFDEQYF
TGTGCCAGCAGTGCACAGGAATCGGGACAGGGGGCGCCTTTCGACGAGCAGTACTTC
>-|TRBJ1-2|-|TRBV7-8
CASSLAPGGYTF
TGTGCCAGCAGCTTAGCCCCGGGTGGCTACACCTTC
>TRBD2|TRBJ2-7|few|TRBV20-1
CSARAGLAGSGAYEQYF
TGCAGTGCTAGAGCGGGACTAGCGGGTTCTGGAGCATACGAGCAGTACTTC
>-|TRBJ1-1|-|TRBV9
CASSPPRGPMNTEAFF
TGTGCCAGCAGCCCCCCGAGGGGACCGATGAACACTGAAGCTTTCTTT
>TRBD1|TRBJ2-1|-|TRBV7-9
CASSDTWDRGYNEQFF
TGTGCCAGCAGCGATACCTGGGACAGAGGCTACAATGAGCAGTTCTTC
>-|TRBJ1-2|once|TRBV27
CASSASGAGNYGYTF
TGTGCCAGCAGTGCCTCCGGGGCGGGAAACTATGGCTACACCTTC
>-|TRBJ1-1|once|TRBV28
CASRKGPPEAFF
TGTGCCAGCAGGAAGGGACCGCCTGAAGCTTTCTTT
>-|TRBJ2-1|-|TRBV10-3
CAISESKGANEQFF
TGTGCCATCAGTGAGTCCAAGGGAGCCAATGAGCAGTTCTTC
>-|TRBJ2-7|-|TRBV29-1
CSVARTAGYEQYF
TGCAGCGTTGCGAGGACAGCCGGTTACGAGCAGTACTTC
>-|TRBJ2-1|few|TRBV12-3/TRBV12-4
CASSLTSLNEQFF
TGTGCCAGCAGTTTGACTAGTCTCAATGAGCAGTTCTTC
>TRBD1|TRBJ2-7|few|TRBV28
CASSELRDRGYEQYF
TGTGCCAGCAGTGAACTCCGGGACAGGGGGTACGAGCAGTACTTC
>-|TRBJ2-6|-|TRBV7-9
CASSPNSGANVLTF
TGTGCCAGCAGCCCAAATTCTGGGGCCAACGTCCTGACTTTC
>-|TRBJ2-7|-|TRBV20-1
CSASKQAQDGYYEQYF
TGCAGTGCTAGCAAACAGGCTCAAGATGGTTACTACGAGCAGTACTTC
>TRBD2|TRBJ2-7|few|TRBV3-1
CASSRGLVSYEQYF
TGTGCCAGCAGCAGGGGACTAGTCTCCTACGAGCAGTACTTC
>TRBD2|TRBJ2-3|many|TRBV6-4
CASSHAASGRDTQYF
TGTGCCAGCAGTCACGCCGCTAGCGGGAGGGATACGCAGTATTTT
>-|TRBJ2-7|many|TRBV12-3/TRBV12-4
CASSSEGIEQYF
TGTGCCAGCAGTTCCGAGGGTATCGAGCAGTACTTC
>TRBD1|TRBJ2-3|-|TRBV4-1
CASSQLPGQGASTDTQYF
TGCGCCAGCAGCCAGCTACCGGGACAGGGGGCAAGCACAGATACGCAGTATTTT
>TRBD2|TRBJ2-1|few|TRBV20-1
CSATSGGGPHEQFF
TGCAGTGCGACGTCTGGGGGAGGGCCCCATGAGCAGTTCTTC
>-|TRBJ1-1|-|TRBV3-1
CASSQRTEEAFF
TGTGCCAGCAGCCAGAGGACGGAGGAAGCTTTCTTT
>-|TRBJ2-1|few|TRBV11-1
CASSLALGVSYNEQFF
TGTGCCAGCAGCTTAGCCCTTGGGGTATCCTACAATGAGCAGTTCTTC
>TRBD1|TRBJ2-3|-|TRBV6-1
CASSEKTGSVADTQYF
TGTGCCAGCAGTGAAAAGACAGGGAGTGTGGCAGATACGCAGTATTTT
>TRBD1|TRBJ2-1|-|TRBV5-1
CASSGGQGANEQFF
TGCGCCAGCAGCGGTGGACAGGGGGCTAATGAGCAGTTCTTC
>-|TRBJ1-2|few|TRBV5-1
CASSSWTAYGYTF
TGCGCCAGCAGCTCCTGGACAGCCTATGGCTACACCTTC
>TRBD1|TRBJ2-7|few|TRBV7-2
CASSAGTGVSEQYF
TGTGCCAGCAGCGCCGGGACAGGGGTCTCCGAGCAGTACTTC
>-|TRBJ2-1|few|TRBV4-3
CASSQGTGRAEYEQFF
TGCGCCAGCAGCCAGGGTACCGGACGGGCTGAATATGAGCAGTTCTTC
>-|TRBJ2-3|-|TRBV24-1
CATSDSDGTDTQYF
TGTGCCACCAGTGATTCTGACGGGACAGATACGCAGTATTTT